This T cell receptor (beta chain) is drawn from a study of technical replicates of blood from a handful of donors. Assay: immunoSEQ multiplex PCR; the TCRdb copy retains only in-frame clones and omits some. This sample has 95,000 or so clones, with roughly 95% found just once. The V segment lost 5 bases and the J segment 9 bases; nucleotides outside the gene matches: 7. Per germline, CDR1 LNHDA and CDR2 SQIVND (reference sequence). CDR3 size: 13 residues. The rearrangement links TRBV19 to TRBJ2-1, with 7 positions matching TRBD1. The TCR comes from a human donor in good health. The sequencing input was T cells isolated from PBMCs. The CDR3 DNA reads TGTGCCAGTAGTTATGGCAGGGGGAGTGAGCAGTTCTTC. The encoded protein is CASSYGRGSEQFF.